Below, 28 T cell receptor beta chains from the same sample are listed, as sequenced in a study of post-analysis software for immune sequencing data. The study, taken as a whole, reports: There were about 5 TRBV segments more frequent in patients than controls, and TRBV5-6, TRBV5-1 and TRBV20-1 were among them.

Each TCR beta cDNA library carried unique molecular identifiers. TCRdb re-analysed the PCR reads in MiXCR, keeping a single row per CDR3 protein. Of roughly 800,000 distinct CDR3 sequences in the sample, 46% were seen once. Antigens for these TCRs are unknown. Material for sequencing was blood. The receptors come from a girl under 18 with multiple sclerosis.

The chain combines TRBV3-1 with TRBJ2-1; 9 bases line up with TRBD2. Germline-derived CDR1 and CDR2 are LGHDT and YNNKEL (reference sequence). V was clipped by 0 bases and J by 2 bases; unmatched bases: 8. The CDR3 extends over 18 amino acids. The CDR3 nucleotides read TGTGCCAGCAGCCAAGATATCGAGCGGGAGGCCCCCTACAATGAGCAGTTCTTC. It yields the protein CASSQDIEREAPYNEQFF.

The chain carries TRBV7-6 and TRBJ2-3, with 7 nucleotides matching TRBD2. V dropped 7 bases and J dropped 6; count of bases not matched to a gene: 16. The CDR3 contains 16 residues. The germline V gene has CDR1 SGHVS and CDR2 FNYEAQ. The CDR3 reads CASTGGTSEGRDTQYF. CDR3 DNA sequence: TGTGCCAGCACTGGCGGTACTAGCGAAGGGAGGGATACGCAGTATTTT.

The chain uses TRBV5-1 and TRBJ2-5; D possibly corresponds to TRBD1 (6 bases). Germline CDR1 reads SGHRS; CDR2 reads YFSETQ. The CDR3 is 15 amino acids. Trimming cost V 4 bases and J 2 bases, with 15 bases left between them. The CDR3 protein is CASSQVVQGQETQYF. DNA of the CDR3: TGCGCCAGCAGCCAAGTGGTACAGGGACAAGAGACCCAGTACTTC.

The V gene is TRBV2, the J gene TRBJ2-3, with D perhaps TRBD2 (5 bases). Deletions cut 0 bases from V and 1 base from J, with 8 bases between. The CDR3 spans 15 residues. CDR1 and CDR2 (germline): SNHLY, FYNNEI. The DNA for the CDR3 is TGTGCCAGCAGTGAAGCGGGTAGCGGCACAGATACGCAGTATTTT. It encodes CASSEAGSGTDTQYF.

The chain is built from TRBV11-2 and TRBJ2-1; D gene ambiguous. Germline-derived CDR1 and CDR2 are SGHAT and FQNNGV. Trimming took off 2 bases at V and 4 bases at J, with 9 bases between the two ends. This CDR3 has 14 residues. The CDR3 region is CASSLFARYNEQFF. CDR3 nucleotides: TGTGCCAGCAGCTTATTCGCCAGGTACAATGAGCAGTTCTTC.

This clonotype has more than one count but fewer than ten. This sequence joins TRBV10-3 and TRBJ2-4; no definite D call. The CDR3 consists of 16 residues. CDR1 is ENHRY, CDR2 SYGVKD, per germline. V was trimmed by 0 bases and J by 0 bases, leaving 9 bases between them. In DNA form, the CDR3 reads TGTGCCATCAGTGAGTCCGCAGGAGTAGCCAAAAACATTCAGTACTTC. Translated: CAISESAGVAKNIQYF.

In this sample, this clonotype turned up once. J is TRBJ2-1 and V is TRBV4-1; weak D call: TRBD2 (6 bases). Trimming shortened V by 0 bases and J by 0 bases, and 18 bases separated the two germline ends. Germline CDR1 reads MGHRA; CDR2 reads YSYEKL. CDR3 length: 19 amino acids. As DNA, the CDR3 is TGCGCCAGCAGCCAAGAGTTCCAACCCCTAGCGCCCTCCTACAATGAGCAGTTCTTC. Translation gives CASSQEFQPLAPSYNEQFF.

V gene TRBV5-1 combines with J gene TRBJ2-7, with D perhaps assigned TRBD1 or TRBD2 (5 bases each). The V end was cut by 1 base, the J end by 0 bases, with 14 bases between. The germline V gene encodes CDR1 SGHRS and CDR2 YFSETQ. The CDR3 has 16 amino acids. DNA of the CDR3: TGCGCCAGCAGCTTGTCGGGGCCTCAGGTCTCCTACGAGCAGTACTTC. It yields the protein CASSLSGPQVSYEQYF.

The rearrangement uses TRBV29-1 and TRBJ2-1; 11 nucleotides match TRBD2. The germline V gene encodes CDR1 SQVTM and CDR2 ANQGSEA. The CDR3 is made up of 16 amino acids. J was trimmed by 3 bases and V by 7 bases; bases with no gene match: 11. The CDR3 sequence is CSAEQGLAGSYNEQFF. CDR3 DNA sequence: TGCAGCGCAGAACAAGGACTAGCGGGCAGCTACAATGAGCAGTTCTTC.

J is TRBJ2-7 and V is TRBV7-8, with 7 bases aligning to TRBD2. This CDR3 has 15 residues. Per the germline V gene, CDR1 is SGHVS and CDR2 is FQNEAQ. V was clipped by 1 base and J by 3 bases; unmatched bases: 6. CDR3 DNA sequence: TGTGCCAGCAGCTTAGTGGGGACTAATCGCTACGAGCAGTACTTC. Protein: CASSLVGTNRYEQYF. The entire variable domain, with the rest obtained from reference TRBV7-8 and TRBJ2-7, is as follows: GAGVSQSPRYKVAKRGQDVALRCDPISGHVSLFWYQQALGQGPEFLTYFQNEAQLDKSGLPSDRFFAERPEGSVSTLKIQRTQQEDSAVYLCASSLVGTNRYEQYFGPGTRLTVT.

This clonotype has a single count. The V call is TRBV29-1, the J call TRBJ2-1; D not certain. V lost 1 base to trimming and J lost 9 bases, with 7 bases between them. CDR3 size: 11 residues. CDR1 and CDR2 (germline): SQVTM, ANQGSEA. CDR3 loop: CSVEGSSEQFF. CDR3 coding DNA: TGCAGCGTTGAAGGGTCCAGTGAGCAGTTCTTC.

Only a few counts were recorded for this clonotype. The chain links TRBV4-3 to TRBJ2-3, with 9 bases that match TRBD1. V lost 1 base to trimming and J lost 6 bases; unmatched junction nucleotides: 5. CDR3 length equals 15 residues. Germline V gene lookup returns CDR1 LGHNA and CDR2 YSLEER. For the CDR3, the DNA is TGCGCCAGCAGCCAAGCCCTACAGGGGGCGGATACGCAGTATTTT. As protein: CASSQALQGADTQYF.

The chain joins TRBV2 to TRBJ2-1, with 8 bases lining up with TRBD2. Per germline, CDR1 SNHLY and CDR2 FYNNEI. This CDR3 spans 13 amino acids. The ends lost 5 bases at V and 7 bases at J; junction bases unmatched: 4. This chain's CDR3 is CASSSGTRNEQFF. CDR3 in DNA: TGTGCCAGCAGTTCCGGGACTAGAAATGAGCAGTTCTTC.

Only a few counts were recorded for this clonotype. V gene TRBV2 combines with J gene TRBJ2-3; 11 bases line up with TRBD2. The CDR3 consists of 16 residues. Germline trimming cut 3 bases from V and 2 bases from J; bases unmatched to any gene: 4. CDR1 and CDR2 from the germline V gene are SNHLY and FYNNEI. The CDR3 nucleotides are TGTGCCAGCAGTGATGGGACTAGCGGCTTCACAGATACGCAGTATTTT. This sequence encodes CASSDGTSGFTDTQYF.

The chain uses TRBV6-6 and TRBJ1-5; D gene ambiguous. Trimming removed 5 bases at V and 5 bases at J, with 10 bases between. Looked up from germline, CDR1 is MNHNY and CDR2 is SVGAGI (reference sequence). The CDR3 consists of 13 residues. CDR3 in DNA: TGTGCCAGCAGTCCACAGTGGGATCAGCCCCAGCATTTT. Its translation is CASSPQWDQPQHF.

The rearrangement joins TRBV11-2 to TRBJ2-3; the D gene is possibly TRBD2 (5 bases). The CDR3 is 15 amino acids. Germline V CDR1 and CDR2: SGHAT, FQNNGV. V was trimmed by 2 bases and J by 1 base, leaving 10 bases between them. CDR3 region: CASSLKPSRTDTQYF. The CDR3 DNA follows: TGTGCCAGCAGCTTAAAACCTAGCCGCACAGATACGCAGTATTTT. The complete variable domain, with remaining parts taken from reference TRBV11-2 and TRBJ2-3, reads EAGVAQSPRYKIIEKRQSVAFWCNPISGHATLYWYQQILGQGPKLLIQFQNNGVVDDSQLPKDRFSAERLKGVDSTLKIQPAKLEDSAVYLCASSLKPSRTDTQYFGPGTRLTVL.

J is TRBJ2-3 and V is TRBV11-1, with 9 bases matching TRBD2. This CDR3 contains 17 residues. Per germline, CDR1 SGHAT and CDR2 FQDESV (reference sequence). Trimming removed 5 bases from V and 2 bases from J; junction bases left unmatched: 11. Here the CDR3 reads CASSHHVLAGLTDTQYF. In DNA, the CDR3 is TGTGCCAGCAGCCATCACGTCCTAGCGGGACTCACAGATACGCAGTATTTT.

V and J are TRBV20-1 and TRBJ2-3, with TRBD2 matching over 8 bases. The germline gives CDR1 DFQATT, CDR2 SNEGSKA (reference sequence). The CDR3 is 15 residues long. Unmatched junction bases numbered 5, after V lost 3 bases and J lost 0 bases. The CDR3 DNA is TGCAGTGCTAGCTTTAGCGGGACGAGCACAGATACGCAGTATTTT. This gives the protein CSASFSGTSTDTQYF.

V gene TRBV12-3 or TRBV12-4 combines with J gene TRBJ2-6; no firm D call. The CDR3 is 14 amino acids. V gave up 7 bases and J gave up 3 bases, with 10 bases separating them. The CDR3 loop is CASTTLFGANVLTF. CDR3 sequence (DNA): TGTGCCAGCACTACCCTTTTTGGGGCCAACGTCCTGACTTTC.

The chain uses TRBV20-1 and TRBJ2-3, with a weak D call TRBD2 (5 bases). This CDR3 is 13 amino acids long. Germline CDR1 and CDR2: DFQATT and SNEGSKA (reference sequence). Trimming stripped 3 bases from V and 8 bases from J, with 15 bases between. The CDR3 coding sequence is TGCAGTGCTAGGGAAACTAGTTCCCTTACGCAGTATTTT. It translates to CSARETSSLTQYF.

The chain joins TRBV7-2 to TRBJ2-7; tentative D call: TRBD2 (7 bases). V lost 1 base and J 5 bases, leaving 21 bases between the germline ends. The CDR3 sequence is 17 residues long. CDR1 is SGHTA, CDR2 FQGNSA, per germline. The CDR3 DNA sequence: TGTGCCAGCAGCTTAGGGGCGGGGGCGATTCTTGCGGACGAGCAGTACTTC. It encodes CASSLGAGAILADEQYF.

This clonotype has a handful of counts. The chain has TRBV20-1 and TRBJ2-4; a possible D gene is TRBD1 (6 bases). The DNA matches TRBJ2-7 better at its end, which makes the J call doubtful. Germline V gene sequence: CDR1 DFQATT, CDR2 SNEGSKA (reference sequence). CDR3 length: 13 amino acids. This CDR3 reads CSASGQLSYEQYF. The DNA of the CDR3 is TGCAGTGCTAGTGGACAGTTATCATACGAGCAGTACTTC.

V is TRBV4-2 and J is TRBJ2-3; D is uncertain. Trimming took off 0 bases at V and 7 bases at J, with 5 bases between the two ends. Germline V gene lookup returns CDR1 LGHNA and CDR2 YNFKEQ. The CDR3 spans 12 residues. The CDR3 loop is CASSQDGYTQYF. Written as DNA, the CDR3 is TGTGCCAGCAGCCAAGATGGGTATACGCAGTATTTT.

The chain joins TRBV2 to TRBJ2-7; D possibly uses TRBD1 or TRBD2 (5 bases each). Per germline, CDR1 SNHLY and CDR2 FYNNEI. The CDR3 runs 12 residues. Trimming shortened V by 6 bases and J by 3 bases, and 9 bases separated the two germline ends. The CDR3 region is CASRTDYYEQYF. CDR3 nucleotides: TGTGCCAGCAGGACAGACTACTACGAGCAGTACTTC.

This clonotype has a single count. The chain carries TRBV28 and TRBJ2-7; 8 bases are a match to TRBD2. The ends lost 6 bases at V and 11 bases at J; junction bases unmatched: 12. Germline V CDR1 and CDR2: MDHEN, SYDVKM. CDR3 length: 13 residues. The CDR3, as DNA: TGTGCCAGCAGCCCCGCCGGGACTAGTAATGAGTACTTC. Translated, it gives CASSPAGTSNEYF.

This chain uses TRBV6-5 with TRBJ2-5; TRBD2 is a possible D gene (6 bases). The CDR3 is 15 residues long. Germline assignment: CDR1 MNHEY and CDR2 SVGAGI. The V end was cut by 2 bases, the J end by 0 bases, with 10 bases between. CDR3 in amino acids: CASSYGRDNQETQYF. DNA of the CDR3: TGTGCCAGCAGTTACGGGCGGGATAACCAAGAGACCCAGTACTTC.

The rearrangement joins TRBV5-6 to TRBJ2-3; the D gene is possibly TRBD1 (5 bases). Germline V CDR1 and CDR2: SGHDT, YYEEEE. V shed 3 bases and J shed 1 base, with 15 bases lying between them. The CDR3 is 16 residues long. CDR3 sequence reads: CASSSVAGKGTDTQYF. The CDR3 DNA follows: TGTGCCAGCAGCTCCGTCGCAGGGAAGGGCACAGATACGCAGTATTTT.

The CDR3 region is CASSLPGQSTDTQYF. The CDR3 nucleotides are TGTGCCAGCAGTTTGCCGGGACAGAGCACAGATACGCAGTATTTT. This chain uses TRBV27 with TRBJ2-3; 7 bases agree with TRBD1. Trimming at V came to 3 bases and at J to 0 bases, leaving 3 bases not matched to a gene. Germline V gives CDR1 MNHEY, CDR2 SMNVEV (reference sequence). The CDR3 is 15 residues long.